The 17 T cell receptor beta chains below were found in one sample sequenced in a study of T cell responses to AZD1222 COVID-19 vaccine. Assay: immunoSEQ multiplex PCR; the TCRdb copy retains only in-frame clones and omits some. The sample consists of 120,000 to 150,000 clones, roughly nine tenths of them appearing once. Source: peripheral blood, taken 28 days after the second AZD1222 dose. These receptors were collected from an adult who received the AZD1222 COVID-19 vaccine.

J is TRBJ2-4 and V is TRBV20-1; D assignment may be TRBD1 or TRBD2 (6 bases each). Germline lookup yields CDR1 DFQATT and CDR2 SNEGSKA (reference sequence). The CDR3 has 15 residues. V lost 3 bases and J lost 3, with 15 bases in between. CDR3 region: CSASTGGRGKNIQYF. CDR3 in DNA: TGCAGTGCTAGTACCGGGGGCCGAGGCAAAAACATTCAGTACTTC.

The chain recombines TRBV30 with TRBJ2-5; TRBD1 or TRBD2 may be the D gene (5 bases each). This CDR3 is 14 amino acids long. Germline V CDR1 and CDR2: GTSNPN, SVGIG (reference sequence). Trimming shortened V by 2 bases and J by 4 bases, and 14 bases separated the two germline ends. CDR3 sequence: CAWSKGPKLETQYF. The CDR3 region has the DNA TGTGCCTGGAGTAAGGGACCGAAACTAGAGACCCAGTACTTC.

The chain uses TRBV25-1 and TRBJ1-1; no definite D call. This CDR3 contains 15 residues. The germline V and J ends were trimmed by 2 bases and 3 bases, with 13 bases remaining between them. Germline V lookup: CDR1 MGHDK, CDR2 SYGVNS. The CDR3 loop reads CASSETGMKDTEAFF. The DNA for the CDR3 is TGTGCCAGCAGTGAAACGGGGATGAAGGACACTGAAGCTTTCTTT.

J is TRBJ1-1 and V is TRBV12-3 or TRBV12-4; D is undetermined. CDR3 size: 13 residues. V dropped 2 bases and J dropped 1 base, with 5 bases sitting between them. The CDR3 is CASSLPGNTEAFF. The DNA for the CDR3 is TGTGCCAGCAGTTTACCGGGGAACACTGAAGCTTTCTTT.

DNA for the CDR3: TGTGCCAGCAGCCCCGGACGGGGAAATTCACCCCTCCACTTT. Translation: CASSPGRGNSPLHF. The chain uses TRBV7-2 and TRBJ1-6; D is ambiguous. CDR3 length equals 14 residues. V was trimmed by 5 bases and J by 7 bases, leaving 12 bases between them. Germline CDR1 is SGHTA and CDR2 is FQGNSA.

The DNA of the CDR3 is TGCGCCAGCAGTCAGGAGTCTTACACTGAAGCTTTCTTT. It codes for CASSQESYTEAFF. This rearrangement joins TRBV5-1 to TRBJ1-1; D call uncertain. Trimming removed 5 bases from V and 3 bases from J, with 11 bases in between. The V gene's germline CDR1 is SGHRS and CDR2 YFSETQ. CDR3 length equals 13 residues.

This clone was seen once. The CDR3 DNA sequence: TGCGCCAGCAGCCGGGGGGAACTCACCGGGGAGCTGTTTTTT. It encodes CASSRGELTGELFF. The J gene is TRBJ2-2, the V gene TRBV4-1; a weak D match, TRBD2 (6 bases). V gave up 4 bases and J gave up 4 bases, with 10 bases separating them. The CDR3 extends over 14 amino acids. In germline, CDR1 is MGHRA, CDR2 YSYEKL.

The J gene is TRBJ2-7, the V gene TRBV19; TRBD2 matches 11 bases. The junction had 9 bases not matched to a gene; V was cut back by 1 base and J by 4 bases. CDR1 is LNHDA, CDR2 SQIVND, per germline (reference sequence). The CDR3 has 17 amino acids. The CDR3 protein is CASSIVTSGALPYEQYF. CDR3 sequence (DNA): TGTGCCAGTAGTATAGTGACTAGCGGGGCATTACCTTACGAGCAGTACTTC.

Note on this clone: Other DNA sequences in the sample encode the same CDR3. The CDR3 loop reads CASSIGGGNTEAFF. The CDR3, as DNA: TGTGCCAGTAGTATAGGTGGGGGTAACACTGAAGCTTTCTTT. J is TRBJ1-1 and V is TRBV19; TRBD1 might be the D (5 bases). The V end was cut by 1 base, the J end by 2 bases, with 8 bases between. This CDR3 comprises 14 residues. Germline values: CDR1 LNHDA, CDR2 SQIVND (reference sequence). Full variable domain (rest looked up from reference TRBV19 and TRBJ1-1): DGGITQSPKYLFRKEGQNVTLSCEQNLNHDAMYWYRQDPGQGLRLIYYSQIVNDFQKGDIAEGYSVSREKKESFPLTVTSAQKNPTAFYLCASSIGGGNTEAFFGQGTRLTVV.

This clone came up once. CDR3 nucleotides: TGTGCCAGCAGCTCAGCGTACCGGAAAACCACTGAAGCTTTCTTT. It translates to CASSSAYRKTTEAFF. V and J are TRBV7-6 and TRBJ1-1; D remains unclear. The CDR3 extends over 15 amino acids. V was cut by 4 bases and J by 4 bases, with 16 bases left in between. Germline CDR1 SGHVS, CDR2 FNYEAQ.

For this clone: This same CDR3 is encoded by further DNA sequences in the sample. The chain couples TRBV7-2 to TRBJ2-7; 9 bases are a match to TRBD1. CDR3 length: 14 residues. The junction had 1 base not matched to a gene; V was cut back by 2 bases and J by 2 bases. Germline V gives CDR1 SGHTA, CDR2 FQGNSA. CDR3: CASSLNRGPYEQYF. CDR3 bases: TGTGCCAGCAGCTTAAACAGGGGGCCCTACGAGCAGTACTTC.

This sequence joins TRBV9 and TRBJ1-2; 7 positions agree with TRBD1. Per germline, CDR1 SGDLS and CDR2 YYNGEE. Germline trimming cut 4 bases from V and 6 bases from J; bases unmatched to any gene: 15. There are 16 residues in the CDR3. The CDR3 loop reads CASSPKTGEKVDGYTF. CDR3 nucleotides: TGTGCCAGCAGCCCTAAAACAGGGGAAAAGGTGGATGGCTACACCTTC.

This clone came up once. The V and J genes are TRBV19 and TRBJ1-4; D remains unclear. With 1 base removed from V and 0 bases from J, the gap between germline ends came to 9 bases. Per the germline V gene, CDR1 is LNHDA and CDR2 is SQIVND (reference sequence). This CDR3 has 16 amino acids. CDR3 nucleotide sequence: TGTGCCAGTAGTATAGGGGCGCTTGCAACTAATGAAAAACTGTTTTTT. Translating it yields CASSIGALATNEKLFF.

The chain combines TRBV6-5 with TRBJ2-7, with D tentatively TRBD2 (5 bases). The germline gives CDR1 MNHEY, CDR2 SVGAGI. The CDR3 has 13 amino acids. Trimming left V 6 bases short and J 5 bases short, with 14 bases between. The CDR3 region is CASSSWSGDEQYF. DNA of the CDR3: TGTGCCAGCAGCTCCTGGTCCGGGGACGAGCAGTACTTC.

CDR3 sequence (DNA): TGCAGCGGGTACACTCAGGGTAACACTGAAGCTTTCTTT. Residues: CSGYTQGNTEAFF. The gene calls are TRBV29-1 and TRBJ1-1; maybe TRBD1 (5 bases). V dropped 7 bases and J dropped 2 bases, with 14 bases sitting between them. The germline gives CDR1 SQVTM, CDR2 ANQGSEA. CDR3 length equals 13 residues.

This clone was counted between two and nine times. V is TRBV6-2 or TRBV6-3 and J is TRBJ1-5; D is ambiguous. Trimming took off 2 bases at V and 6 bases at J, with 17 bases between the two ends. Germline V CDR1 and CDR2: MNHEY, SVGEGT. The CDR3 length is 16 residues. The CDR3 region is CASSYGGRAFGQPQHF. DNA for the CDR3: TGTGCCAGCAGTTACGGCGGCAGAGCTTTCGGTCAGCCCCAGCATTTT.

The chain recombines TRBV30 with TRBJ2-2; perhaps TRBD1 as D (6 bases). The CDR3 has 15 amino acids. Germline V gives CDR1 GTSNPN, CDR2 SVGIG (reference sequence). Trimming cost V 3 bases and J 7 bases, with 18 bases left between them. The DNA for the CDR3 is TGTGCCTGGAGATTTGTCGCAGGGGCGGGCGGGGAGCTGTTTTTT. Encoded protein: CAWRFVAGAGGELFF.